Each of the 13 T cell receptor beta chains below was sequenced from the same sample in a study of shared clonotypes between healthy human individuals. The protocol was immunoSEQ multiplex PCR, while the TCRdb copy is restricted to in-frame clones and leaves out a portion. The sample carries approximately 2.5 million clones, more than 80% recorded once. Sequencing used naive CD4+ T cells sorted from blood. Documented subset: CD45RA+ positively selected. These receptors were collected from a man aged 18 to 30 in good health.

The chain employs TRBV23-1 and TRBJ2-7; TRBD1 agrees at 10 bases. TRBV23-1 is filed as an ORF, its function uncertain. With V trimmed by 4 bases and J by 4 bases, 7 bases remained unmatched. The CDR3 contains 15 residues. The chain's CDR3 is CASSRDRGPSYEQYF. As DNA, the CDR3 is TGCGCCAGCAGTCGGGACAGGGGCCCTTCTTACGAGCAGTACTTC.

The V gene is TRBV19, the J gene TRBJ2-7; D remains unclear. Trimming removed 6 bases from V and 4 bases from J, with 10 bases in between. The length of the CDR3 is 12 residues. Looked up from germline, CDR1 is LNHDA and CDR2 is SQIVND (reference sequence). Here the CDR3 reads CASSKGLYEQYF. Here the CDR3 DNA reads TGTGCCAGTAGCAAAGGCTTGTACGAGCAGTACTTC.

This chain joins TRBV19 and TRBJ2-1; the match to TRBD2 covers 13 bases. This CDR3 spans 14 amino acids. Germline trimming cut 5 bases from V and 10 bases from J; bases unmatched to any gene: 5. The V gene's germline CDR1 is LNHDA and CDR2 SQIVND (reference sequence). Written as DNA, the CDR3 is TGTGCCAGTAGTGGGGGACTAGCGGGAAAAGAGCAGTTCTTC. Encoded protein: CASSGGLAGKEQFF.

The rearrangement joins TRBV19 to TRBJ1-5; TRBD1 matches at 7 bases. The germline V gene has CDR1 LNHDA and CDR2 SQIVND (reference sequence). The V gene end was trimmed by 6 bases and the J gene end by 6 bases; junction bases not matched to a gene: 8. The CDR3 loop spans 14 amino acids. The CDR3 coding sequence is TGTGCCAGTAGCCTTGACAGGGAAGCTCAGCCCCAGCATTTT. Protein: CASSLDREAQPQHF.

The chain employs TRBV6-1 and TRBJ2-7; unclear D gene. Trimming stripped 3 bases from V and 3 bases from J, with 6 bases between. The germline gives CDR1 MNHNS, CDR2 SASEGT. The CDR3 spans 12 residues. The CDR3 DNA is TGTGCCAGCAGTGACAGTTTCTACGAGCAGTACTTC. Amino acid sequence: CASSDSFYEQYF.

The rearrangement uses TRBV27 and TRBJ2-7, with D perhaps assigned TRBD1 or TRBD2 (5 bases each). The CDR3 is 15 residues long. Germline V gene data show CDR1 as MNHEY and CDR2 as SMNVEV (reference sequence). With 2 bases removed from V and 3 bases from J, the gap between germline ends came to 14 bases. CDR3: CASSLEGQIFYEQYF. DNA for the CDR3: TGTGCCAGCAGTTTAGAGGGGCAGATTTTCTACGAGCAGTACTTC.

The chain's CDR3 is CASSDTAGVPGELFF. The DNA of the CDR3 is TGTGCCAGCAGTGACACCGCAGGGGTCCCCGGGGAGCTGTTTTTT. The chain combines TRBV6-4 with TRBJ2-2; tentative D call: TRBD1 (6 bases). The germline V gene has CDR1 MRHNA and CDR2 SNTAGT. V lost 2 bases and J 6 bases, leaving 13 bases between the germline ends. CDR3 length: 15 residues.

The J gene is TRBJ2-3, the V gene TRBV7-2; the D gene is possibly TRBD2 (6 bases). The CDR3 has 13 residues. Trimming cost V 4 bases and J 14 bases, with 19 bases left between them. Germline-derived CDR1 and CDR2 are SGHTA and FQGNSA. CDR3 nucleotide sequence: TGTGCCAGCAGCTGGGGGGTGGGACCTGTGGGGTATTTT. It is translated as CASSWGVGPVGYF.

Only a few counts were recorded for this clone. V gene TRBV5-4 combines with J gene TRBJ1-6; 9 bases are a match to TRBD1. With V trimmed by 4 bases and J by 7 bases, 3 bases remained unmatched. The CDR3 sequence is 14 residues long. Germline values: CDR1 SGHNT, CDR2 YYREEE (reference sequence). The CDR3 spells CASSAGTGNSPLHF. CDR3 coding DNA: TGTGCCAGCAGCGCCGGGACAGGGAATTCACCCCTCCACTTT.

This chain's CDR3 is CASRQHARNTIYF. For the CDR3, the DNA is TGTGCCAGCAGACAACACGCACGAAACACCATATATTTT. The chain employs TRBV21-1 and TRBJ1-3; the D call in the table, TRBD1, was not verified against the DNA. TRBV21-1 is an annotated pseudogene. This CDR3 contains 13 residues.

The gene calls are TRBV10-1 and TRBJ2-7; 9 bases are shared with TRBD1. Germline CDR1 reads WNHNN; CDR2 reads SYGVQD (reference sequence). The CDR3 is 13 residues long. V shed 9 bases and J 2 bases; nucleotides not matched to a gene: 5. The CDR3 coding sequence is TGCGCCAGGGGACAGGGATTTCCCTACGAGCAGTACTTC. It translates to CARGQGFPYEQYF.

The chain has TRBV7-2 and TRBJ2-7; 15 nucleotides agree with TRBD2. The CDR3 is made up of 17 amino acids. The germline V gene has CDR1 SGHTA and CDR2 FQGNSA. Trimming at V came to 1 base and at J to 5 bases, leaving 6 bases not matched to a gene. The CDR3 loop is CASSLVGTSGGSNEQYF. Here the CDR3 DNA reads TGTGCCAGCAGCTTAGTAGGGACTAGCGGGGGGTCCAACGAGCAGTACTTC.

The genes are TRBV19 and TRBJ2-6; D gene uncertain. V lost 3 bases to trimming and J lost 2 bases, with 5 bases between them. Germline loops: CDR1 LNHDA, CDR2 SQIVND (reference sequence). The CDR3 covers 14 residues. In DNA form, the CDR3 reads TGTGCCAGTAGTATTCAGCCTGGGGCCAACGTCCTGACTTTC. Its translation: CASSIQPGANVLTF.